Following are 30 T cell receptor beta chains from one sample sequenced in a study of T-cell reconstitution after alpha-beta-depleted transplantation in children. Researchers prepared the TCRbeta library using unique molecular identifiers, the study reports. From the PCR reads, TCRdb called clonotypes with MiXCR, one entry per CDR3 protein. The sample lists about 260,000 distinct CDR3 sequences, 9.5% to 13% occurring once. The starting material was peripheral blood, obtained 180 days after TCRalphabeta/CD19-depleted stem cell transplant. Receptor source: a male patient aged 2 to 9 who had a stem cell transplant for chronic granulomatous disease, so the T cells may come from the graft donor.

The sample holds many counts of this clonotype. The chain has TRBV4-3 and TRBJ2-5; 9 nucleotides match TRBD2. V trimming: 0 bases; J trimming: 7 bases; junction bases outside the gene matches: 9. The germline V gene encodes CDR1 LGHNA and CDR2 YSLEER. CDR3 length: 16 residues. The CDR3 DNA reads TGCGCCAGCAGCCAAGATCTGGCGGGGGGGCAGGGGACCCAGTACTTC. Translation: CASSQDLAGGQGTQYF.

This clonotype was recorded many times. V usage is TRBV7-2 and J usage is TRBJ2-2, with D possibly TRBD2 on 5 matching bases. The germline V gene has CDR1 SGHTA and CDR2 FQGNSA. V lost 3 bases and J 1 base, leaving 9 bases between the germline ends. The length of the CDR3 is 15 residues. As DNA, the CDR3 is TGTGCCAGCAGCTTTTTCGGGAAGAACACCGGGGAGCTGTTTTTT. As protein: CASSFFGKNTGELFF.

This clonotype has at least ten counts. The gene calls are TRBV5-1 and TRBJ2-5, with 8 bases that match TRBD2. The CDR3 totals 15 residues. The germline V gene has CDR1 SGHRS and CDR2 YFSETQ. V shed 0 bases, J shed 9 bases, and the junction held 10 bases outside the gene matches. CDR3 in DNA: TGCGCCAGCAGCTTGGTTGCCCAGCTCGGGAGGGCCCAGTACTTC. It translates to CASSLVAQLGRAQYF.

In this sample, this clonotype turned up many times. V gene TRBV6-1 combines with J gene TRBJ2-2; TRBD1 matches 7 bases. Trimming took 6 bases from V and 0 from J; bases not matched to a gene: 7. CDR3 length: 16 amino acids. CDR1 MNHNS and CDR2 SASEGT come from the germline V gene. The CDR3 region has the DNA TGTGCCAGCAGCGCCAGGGGACAGACGAACACCGGGGAGCTGTTTTTT. It codes for CASSARGQTNTGELFF.

This clonotype was seen only once. With a much larger clone just one base away, this may be a read error. CDR3 nucleotide sequence: TGTGCCAGCAGCTATGCGTCCAGCAATCAGCCCCAGCATTTT. It is translated as CASSYASSNQPQHF. This chain uses TRBV7-9 with TRBJ1-5, with D uncertain. The germline V gene has CDR1 SEHNR and CDR2 FQNEAQ (reference sequence). The CDR3 has 14 amino acids. V was clipped by 4 bases and J by 1 base, with 8 bases between them.

This clonotype was seen only a few times. V usage is TRBV28 and J usage is TRBJ1-5; 8 nucleotides line up with TRBD1. In germline, CDR1 is MDHEN, CDR2 SYDVKM. J lost 0 bases, V lost 6 bases, and 7 bases had no gene match. CDR3 size: 16 residues. CDR3 in DNA: TGTGCCAGCAGCATCGACAGGGGAAATAGCAATCAGCCCCAGCATTTT. Amino acid sequence: CASSIDRGNSNQPQHF.

In its sample, this clonotype was seen many times. The chain joins TRBV6-1 to TRBJ2-2; 9 bases are shared with TRBD2. After removal of 6 bases from V and 5 bases from J, the junction contained 7 bases not matched to a gene. The CDR3 sequence is 15 residues long. CDR1 is MNHNS and CDR2 is SASEGT in the germline V gene. CDR3 bases: TGTGCCAGCAGCTCTCTGGCGGGAGGGACCGGGGAGCTGTTTTTT. Encoded protein: CASSSLAGGTGELFF.

This clonotype has at least ten counts. This chain uses TRBV15 with TRBJ2-7; 10 positions match TRBD2. CDR1 is LNHNV and CDR2 is YYDKDF in the germline V gene (reference sequence). The CDR3 covers 15 residues. The V segment lost 5 bases and the J segment 2 bases; nucleotides outside the gene matches: 6. In nucleotides, the CDR3 is TGTGCCACCAGCCAAGCTAGCGGGGGAACCTACGAGCAGTACTTC. This gives the protein CATSQASGGTYEQYF. Filled out from reference TRBV15 and TRBJ2-7, the complete variable domain reads DAMVIQNPRYQVTQFGKPVTLSCSQTLNHNVMYWYQQKSSQAPKLLFHYYDKDFNNEADTPDNFQSRRPNTSFCFLDIRSPGLGDTAMYLCATSQASGGTYEQYFGPGTRLTVT.

At least ten counts were recorded for this clonotype. The chain has TRBV7-6 and TRBJ2-7; TRBD2 matches at 7 bases. The germline gives CDR1 SGHVS, CDR2 FNYEAQ. The J segment lost 0 bases and the V segment lost 4 bases, leaving 3 bases of the junction unmatched. The CDR3 has 14 amino acids. DNA for the CDR3: TGTGCCAGCAGCTGGGGGGGAGGCTCCTACGAGCAGTACTTC. It codes for CASSWGGGSYEQYF.

This clonotype was detected ten times or more. The chain uses TRBV29-1 and TRBJ2-2, with TRBD2 as a possible D gene (6 bases). The V gene's germline CDR1 is SQVTM and CDR2 ANQGSEA. The CDR3 has 13 amino acids. V shed 4 bases and J shed 2 bases, with 8 bases lying between them. CDR3 coding DNA: TGCAGCGTTGTCGGGGGAAACACCGGGGAGCTGTTTTTT. Translating gives CSVVGGNTGELFF.

Notes on this clonotype: A much larger clone sits a single nucleotide away, making a read error possible. The conserved phenylalanine or tryptophan normally closing the CDR3 is absent here, so this likely arose from a read error. As DNA, the CDR3 is TGTGCCAGCAGCTTAGCGCAGCGACAGGGGGCTTCGGGCTACACCTAC. Translation gives CASSLAQRQGASGYTY. The rearrangement joins TRBV7-2 to TRBJ1-2; TRBD1 aligns across 10 bases. The CDR3 consists of 16 residues. After removal of 0 bases from V and 8 bases from J, the junction contained 9 bases not matched to a gene. The germline gives CDR1 SGHTA, CDR2 FQGNSA.

This clonotype was detected many times. The V call is TRBV18, the J call TRBJ2-7; 11 bases match TRBD1. Looked up from germline, CDR1 is KGHSH and CDR2 is LQKENI. CDR3 length: 16 amino acids. J was trimmed by 2 bases and V by 2 bases; bases with no gene match: 5. CDR3 amino acids: CASSPISGQGAYEQYF. The DNA for the CDR3 is TGTGCCAGCTCACCAATTTCGGGACAGGGGGCCTACGAGCAGTACTTC. Looking up the rest from reference TRBV18 and TRBJ2-7 gives the full variable domain: NAGVMQNPRHLVRRRGQEARLRCSPMKGHSHVYWYRQLPEEGLKFMVYLQKENIIDESGMPKERFSAEFPKEGPSILRIQQVVRGDSAAYFCASSPISGQGAYEQYFGPGTRLTVT.

This clonotype was recorded at least ten times. This rearrangement joins TRBV15 to TRBJ1-5; a weak D match, TRBD1 (5 bases). V was shortened by 1 base and J by 11 bases, with 6 bases between the two germline ends. There are 11 residues in the CDR3. Germline values: CDR1 LNHNV, CDR2 YYDKDF (reference sequence). The CDR3 protein is CATSRGGSQHF. CDR3 DNA: TGTGCCACCAGCAGAGGGGGGTCCCAGCATTTT.

V is TRBV4-3 and J is TRBJ2-1, with D perhaps matching TRBD1 (6 bases). V lost 1 base to trimming and J lost 4 bases, with 14 bases between them. Germline assignment: CDR1 LGHNA and CDR2 YSLEER. This CDR3 has 16 residues. The CDR3 here is CASSQVFGGAYNEQFF. The CDR3 coding sequence is TGCGCCAGCAGCCAAGTGTTTGGGGGCGCTTACAATGAGCAGTTCTTC.

This clonotype came up many times. The rearrangement joins TRBV18 to TRBJ2-3; D possibly corresponds to TRBD1 (6 bases). Germline V lookup: CDR1 KGHSH, CDR2 LQKENI. Trimming shortened V by 1 base and J by 3 bases, and 20 bases separated the two germline ends. The CDR3 consists of 18 residues. The CDR3 nucleotides read TGTGCCAGCTCACCACTGCCGACCTCGGGACAAGGTACAGATACGCAGTATTTT. The encoded protein is CASSPLPTSGQGTDTQYF.

This clonotype was picked up a small number of times. One end of the junction is discordant with germline, which a read error may explain. V gene TRBV7-7 combines with J gene TRBJ2-2; TRBD2 agrees at 10 bases. The CDR3 extends over 17 amino acids. Germline CDR1 and CDR2: SSHAT and FNYEAQ (reference sequence). The CDR3 coding sequence is TGTGCTAGCAGCTACGCTAGCGGGGGAGTGGGCACCGGGGAGCTGTTTTTT. Encoded protein: CASSYASGGVGTGELFF.

Many counts were recorded for this clonotype. The chain's CDR3 is CASSEGRWEQYF. Here the CDR3 DNA reads TGTGCCAGCAGTGAGGGCAGGTGGGAGCAGTACTTC. The J gene is TRBJ2-7, the V gene TRBV2; the D is unclear. Trimming pared 3 bases from V and 7 bases from J, leaving 10 bases between. The CDR3 spans 12 residues. Germline V gives CDR1 SNHLY, CDR2 FYNNEI.

This clonotype was detected many times. The J gene is TRBJ2-5, the V gene TRBV7-2; a possible D gene is TRBD2 (6 bases). This CDR3 has 13 amino acids. The germline V gene has CDR1 SGHTA and CDR2 FQGNSA. Trimming took off 5 bases at V and 5 bases at J, with 12 bases between the two ends. Here the CDR3 DNA reads TGTGCCAGCAGCCGGGGGAGGCTCGAGACCCAGTACTTC. It codes for CASSRGRLETQYF.

Many counts were recorded for this clonotype. The chain joins TRBV18 to TRBJ1-2, with D possibly being TRBD1 (5 bases). The CDR3 is made up of 13 amino acids. Germline CDR1 and CDR2: KGHSH and LQKENI. V was clipped by 2 bases and J by 3 bases, with 7 bases between them. CDR3 coding DNA: TGTGCCAGCTCACCAGAGACAGACTATGGCTACACCTTC. This gives the protein CASSPETDYGYTF.

This clonotype was observed many times. The chain combines TRBV10-3 with TRBJ2-7; unclear D gene. The CDR3 sequence is 13 residues long. The germline V gene encodes CDR1 ENHRY and CDR2 SYGVKD. The V gene lost 6 bases and the J gene lost 2 bases, with 11 bases spanning the gap. This CDR3 reads CAISHGPPYEQYF. CDR3 DNA: TGTGCCATCAGCCACGGGCCACCCTACGAGCAGTACTTC.

This clonotype was counted many times. The chain employs TRBV2 and TRBJ2-2; D gene uncertain. This CDR3 contains 15 residues. Germline loops: CDR1 SNHLY, CDR2 FYNNEI. Trimming removed 0 bases from V and 6 bases from J, with 11 bases in between. The CDR3 sequence is CASSEASGLPGELFF. CDR3 sequence (DNA): TGTGCCAGCAGTGAAGCTTCGGGTCTTCCCGGGGAGCTGTTTTTT.

Ten or more counts support this clonotype. This rearrangement joins TRBV27 to TRBJ2-7; 7 nucleotides agree with TRBD2. This CDR3 is 14 amino acids long. Germline loops: CDR1 MNHEY, CDR2 SMNVEV (reference sequence). The V and J ends lost 8 bases and 2 bases, in that order; junction bases with no gene match: 9. The CDR3 sequence: CASAWGGPPYEQYF. The DNA for the CDR3 is TGTGCCAGCGCTTGGGGAGGGCCCCCCTACGAGCAGTACTTC.

This clonotype has at least ten counts. This chain uses TRBV5-1 with TRBJ2-5; no definite D call. Per the germline V gene, CDR1 is SGHRS and CDR2 is YFSETQ. V gave up 4 bases and J gave up 1 base, with 11 bases separating them. There are 14 residues in the CDR3. As DNA, the CDR3 is TGCGCCAGCAGCATGCCCGCCTTCCAAGAGACCCAGTACTTC. Encoded protein: CASSMPAFQETQYF.

This clonotype was counted ten times or more. This chain joins TRBV5-1 and TRBJ1-4, with a possible D match to TRBD1 (6 bases). CDR3 length: 16 residues. Trimming removed 1 base at V and 0 bases at J, with 10 bases between. CDR1 SGHRS and CDR2 YFSETQ come from the germline V gene. The CDR3 bases are TGCGCCAGCAGCTTGCCAGGACAGTCAACTAATGAAAAACTGTTTTTT. Amino acid sequence: CASSLPGQSTNEKLFF.

This clonotype came up many times. The rearrangement joins TRBV4-1 to TRBJ2-5, with D unresolved. Germline V lookup: CDR1 MGHRA, CDR2 YSYEKL. The V end was cut by 0 bases, the J end by 13 bases, with 9 bases between. This CDR3 spans 11 amino acids. CDR3 coding DNA: TGCGCCAGCAGCCAAGATAGGTTCCTGTACTTC. It specifies CASSQDRFLYF.

On this clonotype: This may be a read error, as it is one base from a much larger clone. The CDR3 bases are TGTGCCAGCAGTTACTCGTCTAGCGGGGGCACAGATACGCCGTATTTT. This gives the protein CASSYSSSGGTDTPYF. The chain employs TRBV6-5 and TRBJ2-3; 10 positions agree with TRBD2. In germline, CDR1 is MNHEY, CDR2 SVGAGI. The CDR3 is made up of 16 amino acids.

This clonotype was observed a handful of times. The J gene is TRBJ2-7, the V gene TRBV30; D is unclear. CDR3 length: 11 amino acids. Germline-derived CDR1 and CDR2 are GTSNPN and SVGIG (reference sequence). V was clipped by 0 bases and J by 6 bases, with 6 bases between them. The CDR3 reads CAWSVGSEQYF. The CDR3 nucleotides read TGTGCCTGGAGTGTAGGGTCCGAGCAGTACTTC.

Turning to this clonotype: A read error may be the cause here, since a much bigger clone is one base away. V gene TRBV20-1 combines with J gene TRBJ2-2, with 9 positions matching TRBD2. Per germline, CDR1 DFQATT and CDR2 SNEGSKA (reference sequence). V was pared by 6 bases and J by 5 bases, with 4 bases of the junction left unmatched. CDR3 length: 13 amino acids. CDR3 DNA: TGCAGTGCCGGACTAGCGCCTACCGGGGAGCTGTTTTTT. This encodes CSAGLAPTGELFF.

Regarding this clonotype: This may be a read error, as it is one base from a much larger clone. This chain joins TRBV25-1 and TRBJ2-2, with D uncertain. Germline assignment: CDR1 MGHDK and CDR2 SYGVNS. Trimming pared 8 bases from V and 9 bases from J, leaving 13 bases between. The CDR3 is 12 amino acids. The CDR3 nucleotides are TGTGCCAGCGGGTGGGGTGCCAGGGAGCTGTTTTTT. Translation: CASGWGARELFF.

This clonotype was found a few times. This rearrangement joins TRBV2 to TRBJ2-7, with D tentatively TRBD2 (5 bases). Per the germline V gene, CDR1 is SNHLY and CDR2 is FYNNEI. Trimming shortened V by 6 bases and J by 0 bases, and 27 bases separated the two germline ends. CDR3 length: 19 residues. The DNA of the CDR3 is TGTGCCAGCAGAGTGAAAGGGAGTCGAGGGTGGAATTTCTCCTACGAGCAGTACTTC. This sequence encodes CASRVKGSRGWNFSYEQYF.